This T cell receptor beta chain was sequenced in a study of cytomegalovirus exposure and HLA in healthy donors. Study-wide context: Counted in an early data release were about 85 million unique TCRs from HLA-typed donors. Study-wide points: It was reported that TCR beta sequences correctly inferred the HLA-A and HLA-B alleles for most subjects. Later genetic work tied a missense DCLRE1C variant to beta-chain V and J trimming. The study found most TCR sequences rare, yet found some public TCRs in many donors.

The CDR3 spans 13 residues. The germline V gene encodes CDR1 SGHRS and CDR2 YFSETQ. PCR was performed using 60 Vbeta and 13 Jbeta primers. Sequencing was performed with immunoSEQ multiplex PCR; in TCRdb, only in-frame clones are kept and a portion is missing. This sample has 310,000 or so clones; about 90% occur once, and the top ten carry more than 2%. Points on this clone: The antigen remains unidentified.

The receptor was isolated from a woman in her late teens or twenties in good health and CMV-seronegative. The sample taken for sequencing was PBMCs. V is TRBV5-1 and J is TRBJ2-5; D perhaps matches TRBD1 (5 bases). Near its end, the DNA agrees better with TRBJ2-7, so the J call may be wrong. The CDR3 is CASSLEGPYEQYF. The CDR3 DNA reads TGCGCCAGCAGCTTGGAGGGGCCCTACGAGCAGTACTTC.